This TCR beta chain came from a study of identical twins. TCRdb analysed the 5' RACE reads with MiXCR anew, one entry per CDR3 protein. Of 1.5 million to 2 million distinct CDR3 sequences listed, under 35% were seen once; the top ten hold more than 0.25%. About this clonotype itself: No antigen is known for it.

Healthy Caucasians, and only they, were the donors. Findings and limits, study-wide: Insertions were reduced in abundant cord blood beta clonotypes but not in memory repertoires. Its conclusions, products of cross-sectional statistical analysis, did not come from following the same donors.

V was pared by 1 base and J by 1 base, with 9 bases between. This CDR3 is 15 amino acids long. CDR1 MNHEY and CDR2 SMNVEV come from the germline V gene (reference sequence). The TCR was taken from a newborn girl in good health. The rearrangement joins TRBV27 to TRBJ2-3, with D possibly called TRBD1 or TRBD2 (5 bases each). Sequenced: cord blood. For the CDR3, the DNA is TGTGCCAGCAGTTTATTACTAGGGGGCACAGATACGCAGTATTTT. Translation: CASSLLLGGTDTQYF.